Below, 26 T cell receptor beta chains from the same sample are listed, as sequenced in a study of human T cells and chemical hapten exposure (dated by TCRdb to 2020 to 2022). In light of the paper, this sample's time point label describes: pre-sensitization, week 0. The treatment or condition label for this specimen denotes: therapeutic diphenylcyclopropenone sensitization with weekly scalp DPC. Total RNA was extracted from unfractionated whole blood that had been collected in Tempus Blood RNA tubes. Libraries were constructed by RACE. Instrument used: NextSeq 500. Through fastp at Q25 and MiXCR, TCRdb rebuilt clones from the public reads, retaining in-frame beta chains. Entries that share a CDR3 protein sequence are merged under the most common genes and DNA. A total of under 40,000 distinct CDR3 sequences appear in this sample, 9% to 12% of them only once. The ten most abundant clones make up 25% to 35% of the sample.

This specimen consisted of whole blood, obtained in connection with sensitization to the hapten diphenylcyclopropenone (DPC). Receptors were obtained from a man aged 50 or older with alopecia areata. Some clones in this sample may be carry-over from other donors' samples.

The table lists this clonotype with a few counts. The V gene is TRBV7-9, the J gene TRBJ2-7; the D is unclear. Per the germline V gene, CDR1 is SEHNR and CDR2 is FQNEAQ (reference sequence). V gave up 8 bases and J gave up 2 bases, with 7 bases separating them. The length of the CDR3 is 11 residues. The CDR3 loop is CASGPTYEQYF. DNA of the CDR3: TGTGCCAGCGGCCCGACCTACGAGCAGTACTTC.

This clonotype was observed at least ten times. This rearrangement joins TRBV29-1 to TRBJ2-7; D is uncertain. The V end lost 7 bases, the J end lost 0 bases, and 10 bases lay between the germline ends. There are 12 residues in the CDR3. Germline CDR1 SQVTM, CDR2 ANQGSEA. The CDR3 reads CSGSSSSYEQYF. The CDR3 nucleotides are TGCAGCGGATCGTCTAGCTCCTACGAGCAGTACTTC.

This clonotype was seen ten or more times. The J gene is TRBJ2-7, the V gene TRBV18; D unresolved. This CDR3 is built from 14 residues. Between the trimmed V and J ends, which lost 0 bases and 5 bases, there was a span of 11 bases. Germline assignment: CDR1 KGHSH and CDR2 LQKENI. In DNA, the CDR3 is TGTGCCAGCTCACCACCCCCAGGAGCCCACGAGCAGTACTTC. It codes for CASSPPPGAHEQYF. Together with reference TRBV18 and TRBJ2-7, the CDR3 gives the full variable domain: NAGVMQNPRHLVRRRGQEARLRCSPMKGHSHVYWYRQLPEEGLKFMVYLQKENIIDESGMPKERFSAEFPKEGPSILRIQQVVRGDSAAYFCASSPPPGAHEQYFGPGTRLTVT.

The DNA of the CDR3 is TGCGCCAGCAGCTCCCGGGACAGCGACTCTGGGGCCAACGTCCTGACTTTC. Translation gives CASSSRDSDSGANVLTF. The gene calls are TRBV4-1 and TRBJ2-6; 7 bases match TRBD1. From germline, CDR1 is MGHRA and CDR2 YSYEKL. The CDR3 consists of 17 residues. V was pared by 5 bases and J by 0 bases, with 7 bases of the junction left unmatched.

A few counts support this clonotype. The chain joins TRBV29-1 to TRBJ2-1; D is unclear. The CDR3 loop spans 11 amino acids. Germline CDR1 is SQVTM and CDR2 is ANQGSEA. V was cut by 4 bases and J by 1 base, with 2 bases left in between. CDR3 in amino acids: CSVVSYNEQFF. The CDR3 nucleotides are TGCAGCGTTGTTTCCTACAATGAGCAGTTCTTC.

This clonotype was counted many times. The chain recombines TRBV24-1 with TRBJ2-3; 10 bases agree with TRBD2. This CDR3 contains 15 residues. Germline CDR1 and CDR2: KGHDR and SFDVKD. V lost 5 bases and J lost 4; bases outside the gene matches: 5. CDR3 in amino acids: CATSGGLAEADTQYF. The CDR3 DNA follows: TGTGCCACCAGTGGAGGACTAGCGGAGGCAGATACGCAGTATTTT.

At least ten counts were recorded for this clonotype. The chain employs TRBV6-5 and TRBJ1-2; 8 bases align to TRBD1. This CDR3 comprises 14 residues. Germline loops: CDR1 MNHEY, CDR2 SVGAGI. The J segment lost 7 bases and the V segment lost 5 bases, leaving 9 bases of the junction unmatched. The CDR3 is CASSPGDRTGGYTF. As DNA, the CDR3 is TGTGCCAGCAGTCCCGGGGACAGGACGGGTGGCTACACCTTC.

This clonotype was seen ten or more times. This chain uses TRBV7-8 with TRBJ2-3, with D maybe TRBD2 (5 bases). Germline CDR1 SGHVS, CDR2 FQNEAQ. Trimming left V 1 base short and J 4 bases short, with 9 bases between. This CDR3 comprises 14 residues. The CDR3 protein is CASSLVGRADTQYF. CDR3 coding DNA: TGTGCCAGCAGCTTAGTAGGGCGGGCAGATACGCAGTATTTT.

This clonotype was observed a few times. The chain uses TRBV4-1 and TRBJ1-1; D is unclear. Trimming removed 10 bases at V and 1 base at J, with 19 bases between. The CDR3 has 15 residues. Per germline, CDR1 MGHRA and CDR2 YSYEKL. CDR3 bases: TGCGCCACTCACCCAGAGGGCCGAGCGAACACTGAAGCTTTCTTT. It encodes CATHPEGRANTEAFF.

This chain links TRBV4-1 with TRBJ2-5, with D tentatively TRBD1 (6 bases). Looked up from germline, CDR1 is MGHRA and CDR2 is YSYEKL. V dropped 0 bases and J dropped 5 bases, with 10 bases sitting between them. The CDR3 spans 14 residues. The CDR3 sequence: CASSQDTGRETQYF. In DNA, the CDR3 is TGCGCCAGCAGCCAAGATACAGGGCGGGAGACCCAGTACTTC.

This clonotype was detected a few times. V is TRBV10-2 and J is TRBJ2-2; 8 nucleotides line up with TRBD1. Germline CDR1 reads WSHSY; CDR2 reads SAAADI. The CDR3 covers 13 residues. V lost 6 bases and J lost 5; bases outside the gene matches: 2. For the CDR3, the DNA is TGCGCCAGCAGAAACAGGGGGACCGGGGAGCTGTTTTTT. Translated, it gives CASRNRGTGELFF.

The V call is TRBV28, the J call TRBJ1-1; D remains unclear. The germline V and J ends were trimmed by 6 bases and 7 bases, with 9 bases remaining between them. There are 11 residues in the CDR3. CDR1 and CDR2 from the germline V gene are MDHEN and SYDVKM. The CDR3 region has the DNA TGTGCCAGCAGCTTGGGGAGTGAAGCTTTCTTT. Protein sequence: CASSLGSEAFF.

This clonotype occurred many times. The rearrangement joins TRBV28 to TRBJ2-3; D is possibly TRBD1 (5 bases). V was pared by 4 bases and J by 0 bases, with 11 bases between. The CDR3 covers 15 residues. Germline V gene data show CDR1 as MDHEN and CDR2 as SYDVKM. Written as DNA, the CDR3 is TGTGCCAGCAGTTATCAGGGATCTAGCACAGATACGCAGTATTTT. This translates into CASSYQGSSTDTQYF.

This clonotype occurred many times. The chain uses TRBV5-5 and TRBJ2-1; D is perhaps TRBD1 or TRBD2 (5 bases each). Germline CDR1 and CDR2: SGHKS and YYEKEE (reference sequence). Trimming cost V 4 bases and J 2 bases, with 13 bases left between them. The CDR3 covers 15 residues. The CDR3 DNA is TGTGCCAGCAGCGCCAGGGAGAGTACCTACAATGAGCAGTTCTTC. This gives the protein CASSARESTYNEQFF. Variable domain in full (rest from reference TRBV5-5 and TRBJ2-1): DAGVTQSPTHLIKTRGQQVTLRCSPISGHKSVSWYQQVLGQGPQFIFQYYEKEERGRGNFPDRFSARQFPNYSSELNVNALLLGDSALYLCASSARESTYNEQFFGPGTRLTVL.

CDR3 nucleotide sequence: TGTGCCAGCAGTTACTCATCTAGCGGTCTGTACGAGCAGTACTTC. Translation gives CASSYSSSGLYEQYF. This chain joins TRBV6-2 or TRBV6-3 and TRBJ2-7; 7 nucleotides match TRBD2. Germline trimming cut 0 bases from V and 4 bases from J; bases unmatched to any gene: 6. This CDR3 has 15 residues. Germline-derived CDR1 and CDR2 are MNHEY and SVGEGT.

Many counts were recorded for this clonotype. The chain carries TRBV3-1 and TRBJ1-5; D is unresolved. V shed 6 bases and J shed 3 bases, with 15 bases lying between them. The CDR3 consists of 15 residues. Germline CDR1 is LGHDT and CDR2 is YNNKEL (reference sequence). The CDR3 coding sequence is TGTGCCAGCAGTTCGAGAGGCTATATCAATCAGCCCCAGCATTTT. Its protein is CASSSRGYINQPQHF.

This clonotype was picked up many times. The chain's CDR3 is CASSQGSAEETQYF. The CDR3 coding sequence is TGTGCCAGCAGCCAAGGGTCGGCGGAAGAGACCCAGTACTTC. This rearrangement joins TRBV3-1 to TRBJ2-5; D gene ambiguous. The CDR3 length is 14 residues. CDR1 is LGHDT and CDR2 is YNNKEL in the germline V gene (reference sequence). Trimming removed 1 base at V and 3 bases at J, with 9 bases between.

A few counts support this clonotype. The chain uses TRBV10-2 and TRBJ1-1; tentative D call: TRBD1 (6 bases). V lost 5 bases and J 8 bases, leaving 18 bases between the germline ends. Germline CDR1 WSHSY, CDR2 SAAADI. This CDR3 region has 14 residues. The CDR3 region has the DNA TGCGCCAGCAGTAAGACAGGCTTCCTTTCGGAAGCTTTCTTT. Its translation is CASSKTGFLSEAFF.

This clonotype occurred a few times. The CDR3 loop reads CASSDDRDEQYF. The CDR3 bases are TGTGCCAGCAGCGACGACAGGGACGAGCAGTACTTC. The rearrangement links TRBV11-3 to TRBJ2-7; 7 positions match TRBD1. Germline CDR1 is SGHNT and CDR2 is YENEEA. The CDR3 has 12 amino acids. Trimming removed 5 bases from V and 5 bases from J; junction bases left unmatched: 3.

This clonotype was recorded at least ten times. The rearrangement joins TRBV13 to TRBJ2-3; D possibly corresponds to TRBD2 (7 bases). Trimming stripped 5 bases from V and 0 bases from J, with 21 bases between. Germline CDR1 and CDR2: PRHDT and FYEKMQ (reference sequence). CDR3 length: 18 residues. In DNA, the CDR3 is TGTGCCAGCAGCCCTGCTTGGGGGCTAGCGGATAGCACAGATACGCAGTATTTT. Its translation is CASSPAWGLADSTDTQYF.

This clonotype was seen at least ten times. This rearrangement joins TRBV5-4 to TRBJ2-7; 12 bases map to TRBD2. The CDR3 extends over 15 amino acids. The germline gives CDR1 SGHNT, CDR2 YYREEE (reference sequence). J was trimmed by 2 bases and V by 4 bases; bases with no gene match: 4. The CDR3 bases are TGTGCCAGCAGCCCGGGACTAGCGGGTGCCTACGAGCAGTACTTC. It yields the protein CASSPGLAGAYEQYF.

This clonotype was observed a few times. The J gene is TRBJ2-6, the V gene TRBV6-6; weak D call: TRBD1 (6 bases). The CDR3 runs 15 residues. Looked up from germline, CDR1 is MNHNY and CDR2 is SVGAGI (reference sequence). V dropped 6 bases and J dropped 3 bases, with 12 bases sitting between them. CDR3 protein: CASRTGSFGANVLTF. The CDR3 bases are TGTGCCAGCAGAACAGGGTCCTTTGGGGCCAACGTCCTGACTTTC.

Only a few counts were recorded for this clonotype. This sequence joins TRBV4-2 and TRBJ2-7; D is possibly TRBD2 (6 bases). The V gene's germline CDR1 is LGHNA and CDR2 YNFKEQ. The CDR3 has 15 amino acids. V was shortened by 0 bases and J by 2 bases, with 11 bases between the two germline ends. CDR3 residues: CASSQEASETYEQYF. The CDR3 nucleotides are TGTGCCAGCAGCCAAGAAGCTAGCGAGACCTACGAGCAGTACTTC.

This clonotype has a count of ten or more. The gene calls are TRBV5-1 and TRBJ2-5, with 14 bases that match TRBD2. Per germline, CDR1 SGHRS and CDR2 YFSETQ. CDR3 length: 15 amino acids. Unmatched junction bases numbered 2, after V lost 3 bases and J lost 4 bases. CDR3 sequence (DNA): TGCGCCAGCAGCTCGGGACTAGCGGGAGTAGAGACCCAGTACTTC. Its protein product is CASSSGLAGVETQYF.

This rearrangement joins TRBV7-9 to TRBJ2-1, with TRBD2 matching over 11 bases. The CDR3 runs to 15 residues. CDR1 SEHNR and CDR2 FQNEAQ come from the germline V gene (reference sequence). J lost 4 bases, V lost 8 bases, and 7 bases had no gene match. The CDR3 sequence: CASGTGLAAYNEQFF. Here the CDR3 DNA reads TGTGCCAGCGGGACGGGACTAGCGGCATACAATGAGCAGTTCTTC.

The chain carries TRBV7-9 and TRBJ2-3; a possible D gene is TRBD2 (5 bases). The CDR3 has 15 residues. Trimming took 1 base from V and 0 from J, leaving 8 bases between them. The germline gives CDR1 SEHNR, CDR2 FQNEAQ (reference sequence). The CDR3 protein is CASSLEWTSTDTQYF. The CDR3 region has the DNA TGTGCCAGCAGCTTAGAATGGACTAGCACAGATACGCAGTATTTT.